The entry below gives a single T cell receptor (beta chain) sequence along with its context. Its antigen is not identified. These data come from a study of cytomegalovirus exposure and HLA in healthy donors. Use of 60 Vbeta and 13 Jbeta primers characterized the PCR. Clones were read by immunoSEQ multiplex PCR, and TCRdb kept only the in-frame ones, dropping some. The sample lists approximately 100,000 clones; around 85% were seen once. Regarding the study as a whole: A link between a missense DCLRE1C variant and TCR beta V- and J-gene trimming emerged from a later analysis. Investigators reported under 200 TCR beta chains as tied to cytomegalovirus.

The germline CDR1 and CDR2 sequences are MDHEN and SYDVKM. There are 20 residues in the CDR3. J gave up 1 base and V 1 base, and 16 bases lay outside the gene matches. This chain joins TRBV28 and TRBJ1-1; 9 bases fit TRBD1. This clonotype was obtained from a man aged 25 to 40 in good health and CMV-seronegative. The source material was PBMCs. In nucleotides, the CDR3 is TGTGCCAGCAGTTTATTCACCGGGACAGGGTTAGCGGGATGGAACACTGAAGCTTTCTTT. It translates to CASSLFTGTGLAGWNTEAFF.